This T cell receptor beta chain was profiled in a study of human thymus T cells (dated by TCRdb to the early 2020s). Background on the whole study: The study characterized TCR alpha and beta repertoires from under 10 infant thymus samples and a few related peripheral blood samples. The infant donors were about 7 to 244 days old, and the cohort included over 5 males and two females. What the study reported, not specific to this receptor: V and J gene segment usage appeared biased in both thymic and peripheral blood repertoires. Thymus samples yielded on average about 810,000 unique TCRB clonotypes, compared with 75,000 to 85,000 from blood samples. The related research found that thymic TCR repertoires overlapped highly between unrelated individuals.

A distance of 19 bases separates the germline ends of V and J, which lose 2 bases and 3 bases respectively. The CDR3 covers 18 residues, taking in both the cysteine and the phenylalanine. Of the read, only the CDR3 DNA is kept; its 54 bases are in frame from base 1. The germline V gene encodes CDR1 MNHEY and CDR2 SMNVEV (reference sequence). Of note for this clone: It has no known antigen specificity. Base qualities are not at hand, and no much larger clone is one base apart.

The immunoSEQ multiplex PCR assay was used to amplify the TCRB and TCRAD loci from a standardized quantity of quality-controlled genomic DNA. The amplicons spanned the V(D)J region and were long enough to cover the CDR3 and allow V and J genes to be identified. The amplicons were sequenced on an Illumina platform via the commercial immunoSEQ service. Per the authors' processing: Primer bias and sequencing errors were corrected as previously described, and TCRAD and TCRB were defined on the basis of the IMGT database. The repertoires were analysed using immunoSEQ Analyzer 3.0 and VDJTools for basic statistics, V/J segment usage, diversity estimates, rarefaction and pairwise overlap. Diversity was estimated using the Chao1, ChaoE, Efron-Thisted, Shannon and inverse Simpson indices, and was also estimated on datasets down-sampled to the size of the smallest sample. For repertoire overlap, CDR3 nucleotide sequence, V gene and J gene had to match strictly, and clustering was done by Jaccard-based multidimensional scaling. TCRdb obtained this table from immuneACCESS and retained in-frame rearrangements with V and J assigned. These tables miss some clones; where compared with another copy, unresolved V genes account for less than half of the shortfall, and the remainder is unexplained. For V, J and clone size, that table is used; D and trimming come from the DNA. The sample table records some 130,000 clones; about 94% of these occur just once. The ten top clones hold roughly 0.024% of the sample.

The thymus tissue came from surgical resects taken out during corrective cardiac surgery. The donors were immunologically healthy infants in Finland who had open corrective cardiac surgery for congenital heart defects. Thymocytes were released mechanically from tissue and stored at -70 °C as pellets of roughly 8.5-32 million cells. Genomic DNA was extracted from frozen cell pellets with a QIAsymphony instrument. The specimen was thymus tissue. The sequence came from a boy under three years old with a congenital heart defect but otherwise immunologically healthy. The chain joins TRBV27 to TRBJ2-2; TRBD1 is perhaps the D gene, given 6 matching bases. The nucleotides are TGTGCCAGCAGTTTAAGGGTGGGCAGGGGAACTTACACCGGGGAGCTGTTTTTT. This encodes CASSLRVGRGTYTGELFF.